A selection of T cell receptor beta chains follows, all from one sample in a study of blood T cell repertoires in COVID-19. The table came from immunoSEQ multiplex PCR; TCRdb's copy has only in-frame clones and leaves some out. The table has 25,000 to 30,000 clones, roughly 78% seen once. The sample consisted of peripheral blood. Every receptor here comes from a boy younger than 10 with active or convalescent COVID-19. Both conserved end residues are part of each CDR3. D genes are given only for firm matches. A row's size may be missing; if present it is once, few, many or a size class.

V gene,clone size,D gene,J gene,CDR3 DNA,CDR3 protein
TRBV15,once,TRBD1,TRBJ1-6,TGTGCCACCAGCAGTGGACAGGGAGTGTCCCCATATTCACCCCTCCACTTT,CATSSGQGVSPYSPLHF
TRBV18,NA,NA,TRBJ1-1,TGTGCCAGCTCACCACCGGGGGGTCAGGCTGTGGCTTTCTTT,CASSPPGGQAVAFF
TRBV5-8,NA,TRBD1,TRBJ1-5,TGTGCCAGAACCCTAGGGGAGGACAGGGGGAATCAGCCCCAGCATTTT,CARTLGEDRGNQPQHF
TRBV10-1,NA,NA,TRBJ1-1,TGCGCCAGCAGTGATGAGATGAGTACTGAAGCTTTCTTT,CASSDEMSTEAFF
TRBV21-1,few,NA,TRBJ2-1,TGTGCCAGCAGTACAGGGGCCCCCTACAATGAGCAGTTCTTC,CASSTGAPYNEQFF
TRBV5-8,NA,NA,TRBJ2-3,TGTGCCAGCAGCTCGAGTAGGGGATCTGGCACAGATACGCAGTATTTT,CASSSSRGSGTDTQYF
TRBV20-1,NA,NA,TRBJ2-1,TGCAGTGCTAGTTACAACAATGAGCAGTTCTTC,CSASYNNEQFF
TRBV18,NA,TRBD1,TRBJ1-1,TGTGCCAGCTCACCGACAGGGGACACTGAAGCTTTCTTT,CASSPTGDTEAFF
TRBV9,NA,NA,TRBJ2-5,TGTGCCAGCAGCGTAGGCTCGGGAACACAAGAGACCCAGTACTTC,CASSVGSGTQETQYF
TRBV6-5,NA,NA,TRBJ1-6,TGTGCCAGCAGTTACTGGTCAGAATCACCCCTCCACTTT,CASSYWSESPLHF
TRBV19,few,TRBD2,TRBJ2-1,TGTGCCAGTACCCTCGGACTAGCGGGGGTGAATGAGCAGTTCTTC,CASTLGLAGVNEQFF
TRBV9,NA,TRBD1,TRBJ1-2,TGTGCCAGCAGCGCAGGGGACAGACTTAACTATGGCTACACCTTC,CASSAGDRLNYGYTF
TRBV10-2,once,NA,TRBJ1-4,TGCGCCAGCAGTCTCACAGGGACCGATAATGAAAAACTGTTTTTT,CASSLTGTDNEKLFF
TRBV18,NA,TRBD1,TRBJ1-1,TGTGCCAGCTCAAAACAGGGGTCTGGTTACACCGAAGCTTTCTTT,CASSKQGSGYTEAFF
TRBV19,NA,NA,TRBJ1-5,TGTGCCAGTAGTGCTCAGGGATGGGGACAGCCCCAGCATTTT,CASSAQGWGQPQHF
TRBV7-6,NA,TRBD1,TRBJ2-2,TGTGCCAGCAGCCCCACAGGGGGGCAGACCCCCGGGGAGCTGTTTTTT,CASSPTGGQTPGELFF
TRBV30,few,TRBD2,TRBJ2-3,TGTGCCTGGAGTGTACGGGTTAGCGGGAGAAGCACAGATACGCAGTATTTT,CAWSVRVSGRSTDTQYF
TRBV6-1,NA,NA,TRBJ1-4,TGTGCCAGCAGTGAAGCGCTTCGGGGACAAGGGGGAAAACTGTTTTTT,CASSEALRGQGGKLFF
TRBV7-2,NA,NA,TRBJ1-5,TGTGCCAGCAGCTTATCTACGACAGCCAAAGGGCCCCAGCATTTT,CASSLSTTAKGPQHF
TRBV27,NA,TRBD2,TRBJ2-7,TGTGCCAGCAGGGCCCCGGGACTAGGAAGGAACGAGCAGTACTTC,CASRAPGLGRNEQYF
TRBV6-1,few,NA,TRBJ2-1,TGTGCCAGCAGTGAAGCCCGAGCTAGCGATTACAATGAGCAGTTCTTC,CASSEARASDYNEQFF
TRBV7-9,once,TRBD1,TRBJ2-4,TGTGCCAGCAGCTTAAGCCCCAAGGGACAGGGGCTCAATTACATTCAGTACTTC,CASSLSPKGQGLNYIQYF
TRBV24-1,NA,NA,TRBJ2-1,TGTGCCACCAGTGATACAGGGGCGGGGGGAACCTACAATGAGCAGTTCTTC,CATSDTGAGGTYNEQFF
TRBV10-1,NA,TRBD2,TRBJ2-1,TGCGCCAGCAGCGGGAGGGCCTGGGGTGAGCAGTTCTTC,CASSGRAWGEQFF
TRBV7-6,few,TRBD2,TRBJ2-2,TGTGCCAGCAGCCCGGGACTAGCGGGAGGGACCGGGGAGCTGTTTTTT,CASSPGLAGGTGELFF
TRBV10-2,NA,TRBD2,TRBJ2-1,TGCGCCAGCAGGGGGGGGAGCTACGGAAATGAGCAGTTCTTC,CASRGGSYGNEQFF
TRBV5-1,NA,NA,TRBJ1-2,TGCGCCAGCAGGATGGGGCAGGGCTATGGCTACACCTTC,CASRMGQGYGYTF
TRBV2,few,TRBD2,TRBJ2-3,TGTGCCAGCAGAAAGGAACTAGCGGGAGGAGATACGCAGTATTTT,CASRKELAGGDTQYF
TRBV6-4,NA,NA,TRBJ2-1,TGTGCCACTCGGGGAAGTGAGCAGTTCTTC,CATRGSEQFF
TRBV6-6,once,NA,TRBJ1-5,TGTGCCAGCAGTCCCCGCATGGGAGGTAATAGCAATCAGCCCCAGCATTTT,CASSPRMGGNSNQPQHF
TRBV19,NA,TRBD1,TRBJ1-6,TGTGCCAGTAGTTCCCTTGGGACAGGGAATTCACCCCTCCACTTT,CASSSLGTGNSPLHF
TRBV5-5,NA,TRBD1,TRBJ1-1,TGTGCCAGCACAGGACAGGAGGGACTGAACACTGAAGCTTTCTTT,CASTGQEGLNTEAFF
TRBV29-1,NA,TRBD1,TRBJ2-5,TGCAGCGTTACTGGACAGGCCGGTACCGGGACCCAGTACTTC,CSVTGQAGTGTQYF
TRBV7-9,NA,TRBD1,TRBJ1-3,TGTGCCAGCAGCTTAGATGGCAGGGGGCGAAGTTCTGGAAACACCATATATTTT,CASSLDGRGRSSGNTIYF
TRBV6-5,once,NA,TRBJ2-1,TGTGCCAGCAGCCCATATCTATTGGTGTTTAATGAGCAGTTCTTC,CASSPYLLVFNEQFF
TRBV6-5,NA,NA,TRBJ2-7,TGTGCCAGCAGCCCCGGGACTGTGGGACCCTACGAGCAGTACTTC,CASSPGTVGPYEQYF
TRBV7-9,NA,NA,TRBJ2-4,TGTGCCAGCAGATTGGGAGGCGCGTCCAAAAACATTCAGTACTTC,CASRLGGASKNIQYF
TRBV7-9,NA,NA,TRBJ1-2,TGTGCCAGCAGCTCCACAACAGGGACCTATGGCTACACCTTC,CASSSTTGTYGYTF
TRBV2,NA,TRBD1,TRBJ1-6,TGTGCCAGCAGTGAAAGGGGGCCCTATAATTCACCCCTCCACTTT,CASSERGPYNSPLHF
TRBV6-5,NA,TRBD1,TRBJ1-1,TGTGCCAGCAGGGGACAGGGTAAAATGAACACTGAAGCTTTCTTT,CASRGQGKMNTEAFF
TRBV21-1,NA,NA,TRBJ2-1,TGTGCCAGCAGCAGAAGCGGGGGCAATGAGCAGTTCTTC,CASSRSGGNEQFF
TRBV19,NA,NA,TRBJ1-5,TGTGCCAGTAGTTGGGCCGATGGGAGTAATCAGCCCCAGCATTTT,CASSWADGSNQPQHF
TRBV3-1/TRBV3-2,NA,NA,TRBJ1-5,TGTGCCAGCAGCCCACCGGGGGGTGGCAATCAGCCCCAGCATTTT,CASSPPGGGNQPQHF
TRBV29-1,NA,NA,TRBJ2-3,TGCAGCGTGGCAAAGACGTTAGGAGTAGATACGCAGTATTTT,CSVAKTLGVDTQYF
TRBV19,NA,NA,TRBJ2-1,TGTGCCAGTAGAAAAGAGGGGGGGGCGTATGGCAATGAGCAGTTCTTC,CASRKEGGAYGNEQFF
TRBV18,NA,TRBD1,TRBJ1-2,TGTGCCAGCTACACGGGACAGGGGTACGACTATGGCTACACCTTC,CASYTGQGYDYGYTF
TRBV6-2/TRBV6-3,few,TRBD2,TRBJ2-7,TGTGCCAGCAGTTACTCGACCGGATTAGCGGGGTTCTACGAGCAGTACTTC,CASSYSTGLAGFYEQYF
TRBV29-1,few,NA,TRBJ2-2,TGCAGCGTTGAAGTTTCGTACACCGGGGAGCTGTTTTTT,CSVEVSYTGELFF
TRBV2,NA,TRBD1,TRBJ1-3,TGTGCCAGCAGTGACCCTGGACAGGCTAACCGTTATGTTCGGAACACCATATATTTT,CASSDPGQANRYVRNTIYF
TRBV18,NA,NA,TRBJ2-1,TGTGCCAGCTCACTTAGCACGGGAGTCTACAATGAGCAGTTCTTC,CASSLSTGVYNEQFF
TRBV5-6,NA,NA,TRBJ2-1,TGTGCCAGCAGGATGACAGGGAGGCACAATGAGCAGTTCTTC,CASRMTGRHNEQFF
TRBV6-5,NA,NA,TRBJ1-2,TGTGCCAGCAGTTACTTCCGGTCTGAAGACTATGGCTACACCTTC,CASSYFRSEDYGYTF
TRBV20-1,NA,NA,TRBJ2-1,TGCAGTGCTAGGGGCCCGAATGAGCAGTTCTTC,CSARGPNEQFF
TRBV19,few,TRBD1,TRBJ1-1,TGTGCCAGTAGTCGCAGGGGGAGGACTGAAGCTTTCTTT,CASSRRGRTEAFF